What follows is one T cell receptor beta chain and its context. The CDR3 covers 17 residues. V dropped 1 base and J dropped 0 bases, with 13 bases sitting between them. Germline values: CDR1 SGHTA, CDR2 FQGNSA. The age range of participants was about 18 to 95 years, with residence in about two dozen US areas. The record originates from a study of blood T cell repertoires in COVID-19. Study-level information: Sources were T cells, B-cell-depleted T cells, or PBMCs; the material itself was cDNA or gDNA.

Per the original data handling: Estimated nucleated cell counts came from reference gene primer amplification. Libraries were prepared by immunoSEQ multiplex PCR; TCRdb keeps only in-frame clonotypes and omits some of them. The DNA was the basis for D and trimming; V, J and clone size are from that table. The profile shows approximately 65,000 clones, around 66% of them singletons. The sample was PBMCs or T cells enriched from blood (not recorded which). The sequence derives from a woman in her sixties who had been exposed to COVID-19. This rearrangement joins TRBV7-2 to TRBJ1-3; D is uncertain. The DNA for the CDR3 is TGTGCCAGCAGCTTAGACAGCAGCCGAGTCTCTGGAAACACCATATATTTT. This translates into CASSLDSSRVSGNTIYF. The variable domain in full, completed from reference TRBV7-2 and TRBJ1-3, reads GAGVSQSPSNKVTEKGKDVELRCDPISGHTALYWYRQSLGQGLEFLIYFQGNSAPDKSGLPSDRFSAERTGGSVSTLTIQRTQQEDSAVYLCASSLDSSRVSGNTIYFGEGSWLTVV.